A single sample is the source of the 30 T cell receptor beta chains below, sequenced in a study of identical twins. TCRdb reprocessed the 5' RACE reads via MiXCR and lists one record per CDR3 protein. The table shows some 460,000 distinct CDR3 sequences, with 13% to 15% occurring only once. These data were also filed under a second study, of yellow fever vaccine responses in identical twins.

Sequenced material: CD4+ T cells sorted from blood. The receptors come from a woman aged 18-29 years in good health.

Many counts were recorded for this clonotype. The chain carries TRBV3-1 and TRBJ1-5; 8 bases map to TRBD1. The trim removed 5 bases at V and 1 base at J, leaving 4 bases unmatched. Per the germline V gene, CDR1 is LGHDT and CDR2 is YNNKEL (reference sequence). This CDR3 is 15 amino acids long. The CDR3 coding sequence is TGTGCCAGCAGCAACGGACAGGGAAGCAATCAGCCCCAGCATTTT. It codes for CASSNGQGSNQPQHF.

The chain uses TRBV14 and TRBJ1-4; D is unclear. Germline-derived CDR1 and CDR2 are SGHDN and FVKESK. Deletions cut 2 bases from V and 7 bases from J, with 11 bases between. The CDR3 sequence is 14 residues long. In DNA form, the CDR3 reads TGTGCCAGCAGCCAAACGGGGATACGTGAAAAACTGTTTTTT. Its protein is CASSQTGIREKLFF.

There are a few counts of this clonotype. This chain connects TRBV5-1 to TRBJ2-3; possibly TRBD2 for D (6 bases). CDR3 length equals 12 residues. Germline loops: CDR1 SGHRS, CDR2 YFSETQ. V was trimmed by 7 bases and J by 4 bases, leaving 10 bases between them. The CDR3: CASGDFSDTQYF. CDR3 nucleotide sequence: TGCGCCAGCGGGGACTTTTCAGATACGCAGTATTTT.

For this clonotype: An end of the junction does not agree with germline; a read error may underlie this. The rearrangement links TRBV7-7 to TRBJ2-3; a weak D match, TRBD1 (6 bases). Germline CDR1 reads SSHAT; CDR2 reads FNYEAQ (reference sequence). The CDR3 extends over 14 amino acids. CDR3 sequence (DNA): TGTGCTAGCAGCAAGACAGGTAGCACAGATACGCAGTATTTT. Encoded protein: CASSKTGSTDTQYF.

This clonotype was seen more than once but under ten times. V usage is TRBV28 and J usage is TRBJ2-7, with TRBD2 as a possible D gene (5 bases). The CDR3 spans 14 residues. Germline V gene data show CDR1 as MDHEN and CDR2 as SYDVKM. Between the trimmed V and J ends, which lost 2 bases and 4 bases, there was a span of 12 bases. CDR3 protein: CASSLGGYSYEQYF. DNA for the CDR3: TGTGCCAGCAGTTTAGGCGGGTATTCTTACGAGCAGTACTTC.

This clonotype was detected only a few times. CDR3 protein: CASSQGRGWSTGELFF. The CDR3 DNA sequence: TGTGCCAGCAGCCAAGGTAGGGGATGGAGCACCGGGGAGCTGTTTTTT. The chain joins TRBV3-1 to TRBJ2-2; possibly TRBD1 for D (5 bases). CDR1 LGHDT and CDR2 YNNKEL come from the germline V gene (reference sequence). The CDR3 contains 16 residues. Trimming removed 1 base at V and 4 bases at J, with 13 bases between.

This chain links TRBV20-1 with TRBJ2-5; 8 bases fit TRBD1. Germline CDR1 DFQATT, CDR2 SNEGSKA (reference sequence). Unmatched junction bases numbered 2, after V lost 0 bases and J lost 2 bases. This CDR3 is 14 amino acids long. This CDR3 reads CSARDWTGQETQYF. The CDR3 DNA reads TGCAGTGCTAGAGATTGGACAGGGCAAGAGACCCAGTACTTC.

This clonotype was seen a handful of times. The CDR3: CASSLLAGGPSETQYF. CDR3 nucleotides: TGTGCCAGCAGCTTATTAGCGGGAGGGCCATCAGAGACCCAGTACTTC. The chain employs TRBV7-2 and TRBJ2-5; TRBD2 matches at 11 bases. Germline trimming cut 2 bases from V and 4 bases from J; bases unmatched to any gene: 6. Germline loops: CDR1 SGHTA, CDR2 FQGNSA. This CDR3 region has 16 residues.

The chain couples TRBV5-1 to TRBJ2-5; D is possibly TRBD2 (6 bases). The CDR3 is 15 residues long. Germline assignment: CDR1 SGHRS and CDR2 YFSETQ. The V gene lost 4 bases and the J gene lost 3 bases, with 16 bases spanning the gap. The CDR3 here is CASSLGGDREETQYF. CDR3 nucleotide sequence: TGCGCCAGCAGCCTGGGGGGTGACAGAGAAGAGACCCAGTACTTC.

There are a few counts of this clonotype. The chain couples TRBV7-9 to TRBJ2-7; D is possibly TRBD1 or TRBD2 (5 bases each). V was clipped by 0 bases and J by 5 bases, with 14 bases between them. Germline V gives CDR1 SEHNR, CDR2 FQNEAQ (reference sequence). This CDR3 contains 15 residues. The CDR3 DNA sequence: TGTGCCAGCAGCTTAGCGGAGGCAGGGTCCCACGAGCAGTACTTC. Translated: CASSLAEAGSHEQYF.

This clonotype was seen a handful of times. The genes are TRBV7-9 and TRBJ2-3; 12 bases match TRBD1. CDR1 and CDR2 from the germline V gene are SEHNR and FQNEAQ (reference sequence). This CDR3 contains 15 residues. V dropped 6 bases and J dropped 4; count of bases not matched to a gene: 5. The CDR3: CASSPGQGASDTQYF. CDR3 DNA sequence: TGTGCCAGCAGTCCGGGACAGGGGGCATCAGATACGCAGTATTTT.

This clonotype was recorded at least ten times. This chain uses TRBV10-2 with TRBJ2-7; D perhaps matches TRBD2 (5 bases). V lost 1 base and J lost 6, with 10 bases in between. CDR1 WSHSY and CDR2 SAAADI come from the germline V gene. The CDR3 covers 13 residues. The CDR3 sequence is CASSEFGGSEQYF. The CDR3 DNA reads TGCGCCAGCAGTGAGTTCGGAGGATCCGAGCAGTACTTC.

V is TRBV5-1 and J is TRBJ1-4; D unresolved. The CDR3 is 12 amino acids. Germline V gene lookup returns CDR1 SGHRS and CDR2 YFSETQ. Trimming removed 2 bases from V and 8 bases from J, with 7 bases in between. This chain's CDR3 is CASSLRGEKLFF. The CDR3 DNA reads TGCGCCAGCAGCTTAAGAGGGGAAAAACTGTTTTTT.

The J gene is TRBJ2-1, the V gene TRBV20-1, with 9 bases that match TRBD1. This CDR3 is built from 13 residues. Germline assignment: CDR1 DFQATT and CDR2 SNEGSKA (reference sequence). J was trimmed by 13 bases and V by 0 bases; bases with no gene match: 7. This chain's CDR3 is CSARDRGTGKQFF. In DNA form, the CDR3 reads TGCAGTGCTAGAGATCGGGGGACAGGGAAACAGTTCTTC.

The genes are TRBV28 and TRBJ2-5, with 8 bases that match TRBD2. The CDR3 runs 15 residues. Germline CDR1 reads MDHEN; CDR2 reads SYDVKM. Trimming removed 4 bases from V and 5 bases from J; junction bases left unmatched: 9. CDR3 nucleotide sequence: TGTGCCAGCAGTTCGGAAGGACTAGCAGGGGAGACCCAGTACTTC. Encoded protein: CASSSEGLAGETQYF.

This clonotype was recorded a few times. The V gene is TRBV3-1, the J gene TRBJ2-3; possibly TRBD1 for D (6 bases). The CDR3 extends over 12 amino acids. The germline V gene has CDR1 LGHDT and CDR2 YNNKEL (reference sequence). V shed 3 bases and J shed 6 bases, with 7 bases lying between them. CDR3 DNA sequence: TGTGCCAGCAGCCAGCAGGGGGATACGCAGTATTTT. Protein sequence: CASSQQGDTQYF.

The chain recombines TRBV7-2 with TRBJ2-5; 8 positions match TRBD2. Germline CDR1 and CDR2: SGHTA and FQGNSA. The CDR3 totals 16 residues. V was clipped by 1 base and J by 4 bases; unmatched bases: 8. Written as DNA, the CDR3 is TGTGCCAGCAGCTTAGACGCGGGGGCGGGGGGAGAGACCCAGTACTTC. This sequence encodes CASSLDAGAGGETQYF.

The chain recombines TRBV28 with TRBJ1-1; the D gene is possibly TRBD1 (6 bases). The germline V gene encodes CDR1 MDHEN and CDR2 SYDVKM. The CDR3 sequence is 11 residues long. Written as DNA, the CDR3 is TGTGCTAGCTCCGGGACACCCTTAACTTTCTTT. This sequence encodes CASSGTPLTFF. Supplemented by reference TRBV28 and TRBJ1-1, the full variable domain reads DVKVTQSSRYLVKRTGEKVFLECVQDMDHENMFWYRQDPGLGLRLIYFSYDVKMKEKGDIPEGYSVSREKKERFSLILESASTNQTSMYLCASSGTPLTFFGQGTRLTVV.

Only one count was recorded for this clonotype. No conserved phenylalanine or tryptophan is present at the end of the CDR3, so a read error is the likely explanation. This chain uses TRBV6-5 with TRBJ2-7; D is unresolved. The CDR3 sequence is 12 residues long. CDR1 and CDR2 from the germline V gene are MNHEY and SVGAGI. Trimming stripped 4 bases from V and 4 bases from J, with 8 bases between. The CDR3 bases are TGTGCCAGCAGTTTAGGTGCATACGAGCAGTACATC. Encoded protein: CASSLGAYEQYI.

The CDR3 reads CASSLELAGANTGELFF. CDR3 DNA sequence: TGTGCCAGCAGCTTGGAGCTAGCGGGAGCGAACACCGGGGAGCTGTTTTTT. The rearrangement uses TRBV5-4 and TRBJ2-2; TRBD2 agrees at 10 bases. The CDR3 runs to 17 residues. The V segment lost 0 bases and the J segment 0 bases; nucleotides outside the gene matches: 2. CDR1 is SGHNT and CDR2 is YYREEE in the germline V gene (reference sequence). Combining the CDR3 with reference TRBV5-4 and TRBJ2-2 gives the whole variable domain ETGVTQSPTHLIKTRGQQVTLRCSSQSGHNTVSWYQQALGQGPQFIFQYYREEENGRGNFPPRFSGLQFPNYSSELNVNALELDDSALYLCASSLELAGANTGELFFGEGSRLTVL.

The CDR3 nucleotides read TGTGCCATCAGTGAGTCTTCATTAGAGACCCAGTACTTC. Translated: CAISESSLETQYF. V and J are TRBV10-3 and TRBJ2-5; D is undetermined. V was clipped by 0 bases and J by 4 bases, with 6 bases between them. The CDR3 spans 13 residues. Germline CDR1 ENHRY, CDR2 SYGVKD.

This clonotype was counted at least ten times. The rearrangement links TRBV15 to TRBJ2-1, with D possibly matching TRBD2 (6 bases). This CDR3 region has 14 residues. Germline V gene lookup returns CDR1 LNHNV and CDR2 YYDKDF (reference sequence). Trimming removed 0 bases from V and 5 bases from J, with 8 bases in between. CDR3 sequence reads: CATSRDKRDNEQFF. CDR3 DNA: TGTGCCACCAGCAGAGATAAGCGGGACAATGAGCAGTTCTTC.

This clonotype was seen a few times. The chain employs TRBV6-2 or TRBV6-3 and TRBJ1-1; perhaps TRBD1 as D (6 bases). In germline, CDR1 is MNHEY, CDR2 SVGEGT. The CDR3 consists of 15 residues. V lost 2 bases, J lost 6 bases, and 16 bases lay in between. CDR3 sequence (DNA): TGTGCCAGCAGTTACGCTAGGGCCAGGGGACCTGAAGCTTTCTTT. Its protein is CASSYARARGPEAFF.

The rearrangement joins TRBV29-1 to TRBJ2-3, with D unresolved. Germline CDR1 is SQVTM and CDR2 is ANQGSEA. V lost 6 bases and J 7 bases, leaving 17 bases between the germline ends. The CDR3 length is 13 residues. The CDR3 bases are TGCAGCGTAGTTTTTAGCCTACGCCATACGCAGTATTTT. This translates into CSVVFSLRHTQYF.

This clonotype was counted a few times. This chain connects TRBV20-1 to TRBJ2-1; 8 bases fit TRBD2. This CDR3 comprises 16 residues. V shed 0 bases, J shed 7 bases, and the junction held 11 bases outside the gene matches. CDR1 and CDR2 (germline): DFQATT, SNEGSKA (reference sequence). The CDR3, as DNA: TGCAGTGCTAGAGATCGCGGTAGCGGGATCGGGAATGAGCAGTTCTTC. This encodes CSARDRGSGIGNEQFF.

This clonotype appeared a single time. The chain carries TRBV19 and TRBJ2-1; D is undetermined. The ends were cut back, 6 bases at V and 0 bases at J, with 12 bases in the middle. The CDR3 spans 15 residues. Germline V CDR1 and CDR2: LNHDA, SQIVND (reference sequence). CDR3 residues: CASSIGKSSYNEQFF. Written as DNA, the CDR3 is TGTGCCAGTAGCATTGGGAAAAGCTCCTACAATGAGCAGTTCTTC.

V is TRBV9 and J is TRBJ2-7; D may be TRBD1 (5 bases). The CDR3 length is 16 residues. Germline CDR1 reads SGDLS; CDR2 reads YYNGEE. V lost 0 bases and J lost 6, with 19 bases in between. CDR3 DNA: TGTGCCAGCAGCGTAGGGAGTGGGGCAGGATATTCCGAGCAGTACTTC. As protein: CASSVGSGAGYSEQYF.

This clonotype has more than one count but fewer than ten. J is TRBJ2-1 and V is TRBV5-1; D possibly uses TRBD1 or TRBD2 (5 bases each). This CDR3 is built from 16 residues. Between the trimmed V and J ends, which lost 3 bases and 8 bases, there was a span of 21 bases. Germline assignment: CDR1 SGHRS and CDR2 YFSETQ. The CDR3 sequence: CASSSGRQGLRDEQFF. The CDR3 DNA sequence: TGCGCCAGCAGCTCGGGAAGGCAGGGCTTAAGAGATGAGCAGTTCTTC.

This clonotype was picked up many times. The CDR3 is CASSQRDPPDTQYF. The CDR3 nucleotides read TGTGCCAGCAGTCAGCGGGATCCCCCAGATACGCAGTATTTT. J is TRBJ2-3 and V is TRBV12-3 or TRBV12-4; 7 nucleotides match TRBD2. The junction had 6 bases not matched to a gene; V was cut back by 5 bases and J by 4 bases. The length of the CDR3 is 14 residues.

This clonotype has just a few counts. This chain uses TRBV11-2 with TRBJ2-3, with 7 bases aligning to TRBD1. After removal of 5 bases from V and 3 bases from J, the junction contained 5 bases not matched to a gene. CDR1 is SGHAT, CDR2 FQNNGV, per germline. The CDR3 runs to 14 residues. CDR3 DNA: TGTGCCAGCAGCCGCCGGGACAGAACAGATACGCAGTATTTT. It encodes CASSRRDRTDTQYF.